The 27 T cell receptor beta chains below all came from one sample that was sequenced in a study of circulating CD8 cells and anti-PD-1 response in melanoma. Four subsets defined by PD-1 and/or TIGIT were sorted from live CD3+CD8+TCRalphabeta+ cells. Each library started from roughly 15 ng of total RNA using the QIAseq Immune Repertoire TCR panel. TCRdb analysed the reads with MiXCR anew, one entry per CDR3 protein. Of some 800 distinct CDR3 sequences listed, roughly an eighth are singletons. The sequencing used CD8+ T cells from PBMCs, collected at baseline or after one month of anti-PD-1 therapy (not recorded which). All receptors come from a human donor with melanoma.

In this sample, this clonotype is medium-sized (0.01 to 0.1%). V is TRBV2 and J is TRBJ2-5; D is possibly TRBD2 (6 bases). Looked up from germline, CDR1 is SNHLY and CDR2 is FYNNEI. The CDR3 loop spans 14 amino acids. V lost 6 bases and J 1 base, leaving 12 bases between the germline ends. The CDR3 sequence is CASRALGGQETQYF. The CDR3 DNA reads TGTGCCAGCAGAGCCTTGGGAGGCCAAGAGACCCAGTACTTC.

To note about this clonotype: This sequence is one base from a far larger clone and is likely a read error. This chain joins TRBV5-6 and TRBJ2-7; a possible D gene is TRBD1 (5 bases). The CDR3 is made up of 13 amino acids. Germline assignment: CDR1 SGHDT and CDR2 YYEEEE. The CDR3 region is CASRTGNSYVQYF. The CDR3 DNA is TGTGCCAGCAGAACAGGCAACTCCTACGTGCAGTACTTC.

This clonotype is medium-sized within its sample. The chain is built from TRBV29-1 and TRBJ2-5; 7 bases match TRBD1. V lost 7 bases, J lost 3 bases, and 8 bases stayed unmatched. Germline loops: CDR1 SQVTM, CDR2 ANQGSEA. This CDR3 contains 13 residues. CDR3: CSAITGAEETQYF. In DNA form, the CDR3 reads TGCAGCGCGATAACAGGGGCTGAAGAGACCCAGTACTTC.

A remark on this clonotype: A read error is possible here, since a much larger clone lies one base away. J is TRBJ2-1 and V is TRBV7-3; the match to TRBD1 covers 7 bases. Per germline, CDR1 SGHTA and CDR2 FQGTGA. The CDR3 totals 13 residues. This CDR3 is CASSLGQPWEQIF. As DNA, the CDR3 is TGTGCCAGCAGCTTGGGACAGCCATGGGAGCAGATCTTC.

By sample share, this clonotype is medium-sized. The rearrangement uses TRBV12-3 or TRBV12-4 and TRBJ2-1, with 9 bases matching TRBD1. The V segment lost 6 bases and the J segment 3 bases; nucleotides outside the gene matches: 6. The CDR3 loop spans 15 amino acids. CDR3 in DNA: TGTGCCAGCAGAAGAGGGACAGGGTTCTACAATGAGCAGTTCTTC. It yields the protein CASRRGTGFYNEQFF.

By share of the sample, this clonotype is medium-sized. This chain uses TRBV7-3 with TRBJ2-3, with D perhaps matching TRBD2 (6 bases). V was clipped by 7 bases and J by 2 bases, with 13 bases between them. Germline CDR1 SGHTA, CDR2 FQGTGA. The CDR3 runs 14 residues. The CDR3 DNA sequence: TGTGCCAGCACTAGGGGAGGACCCACAGATACGCAGTATTTT. It codes for CASTRGGPTDTQYF. The full variable domain, its missing parts supplied by reference TRBV7-3 and TRBJ2-3, is GAGVSQTPSNKVTEKGKYVELRCDPISGHTALYWYRQSLGQGPEFLIYFQGTGAADDSGLPNDRFFAVRPEGSVSTLKIQRTERGDSAVYLCASTRGGPTDTQYFGPGTRLTVL.

By its share, this clonotype is medium-sized. The rearrangement joins TRBV12-3 or TRBV12-4 to TRBJ1-2; 7 positions match TRBD1. This CDR3 is built from 16 residues. Germline trimming cut 8 bases from V and 5 bases from J; bases unmatched to any gene: 17. The CDR3 DNA follows: TGTGCCAGCTCCACCTCCCGGGGGGCAGGGGGTTATGGCTACACCTTC. It yields the protein CASSTSRGAGGYGYTF.

By frequency in the sample, this clonotype is medium-sized. The chain combines TRBV7-4 with TRBJ2-7; D gene unclear. The CDR3 runs 18 residues. V was cut by 6 bases and J by 5 bases, with 29 bases left in between. The germline gives CDR1 SGHVT, CDR2 SQSDAQ. The CDR3 region is CASRSAKPGRKQNNEQYF. CDR3 nucleotides: TGTGCCAGCAGATCCGCAAAACCTGGACGGAAACAAAACAACGAGCAGTACTTC.

Judged by abundance, this clonotype is medium-sized. The chain carries TRBV10-3 and TRBJ2-7, with D unclear. Trimming cost V 6 bases and J 3 bases, with 21 bases left between them. Germline V gene data show CDR1 as ENHRY and CDR2 as SYGVKD. The CDR3 runs to 16 residues. The CDR3 coding sequence is TGTGCCATCAGGCGCGCAGGCGAGGCCCTTGGCTACGAGCAGTACTTC. Protein sequence: CAIRRAGEALGYEQYF.

This clonotype ranks as medium-sized. V and J are TRBV29-1 and TRBJ2-1; no clear D. Germline V gene lookup returns CDR1 SQVTM and CDR2 ANQGSEA. Trimming pared 2 bases from V and 1 base from J, leaving 0 bases between. The CDR3 length is 11 residues. CDR3 sequence reads: CSVESYNEQFF. DNA of the CDR3: TGCAGCGTTGAATCCTACAATGAGCAGTTCTTC.

By share, this clonotype counts as medium-sized. The chain has TRBV6-2 or TRBV6-3 and TRBJ1-1; weak D call: TRBD1 (5 bases). Between the trimmed V and J ends, which lost 2 bases and 5 bases, there was a span of 6 bases. The CDR3 has 12 amino acids. Germline lookup yields CDR1 MNHEY and CDR2 SVGEGT. The CDR3 loop reads CASSYGGTEAFF. CDR3 coding DNA: TGTGCCAGCAGTTACGGGGGAACTGAAGCTTTCTTT.

This clonotype has a handful of counts. A read error may account for a junction end that differs from germline. The chain combines TRBV7-9 with TRBJ2-1; 8 nucleotides line up with TRBD2. The CDR3 contains 16 residues. Germline V gives CDR1 SEHNR, CDR2 FQNEAQ (reference sequence). The CDR3 DNA is TGTGCCAGCAGCTCCCCCGGGGGGGCCCTCGGAGATGAGCAGCTCTTC. Residues: CASSSPGGALGDEQLF.

By frequency in the sample, this clonotype is large. This chain links TRBV11-2 with TRBJ2-7, with 10 positions matching TRBD1. The CDR3 is 15 amino acids. The V gene's germline CDR1 is SGHAT and CDR2 FQNNGV. Trimming cost V 5 bases and J 6 bases; bases outside gene matches: 10. The CDR3 DNA is TGTGCCAGCAGCCCCCCGGGACAGGGGTTGGGCGAGCAGTACTTC. It translates to CASSPPGQGLGEQYF. The full variable domain, with the rest looked up from reference TRBV11-2 and TRBJ2-7, is EAGVAQSPRYKIIEKRQSVAFWCNPISGHATLYWYQQILGQGPKLLIQFQNNGVVDDSQLPKDRFSAERLKGVDSTLKIQPAKLEDSAVYLCASSPPGQGLGEQYFGPGTRLTVT.

Judged by abundance, this clonotype is large. The chain combines TRBV7-6 with TRBJ2-5; D uncertain. The germline V gene has CDR1 SGHVS and CDR2 FNYEAQ. Deletions cut 1 base from V and 3 bases from J, with 12 bases between. This CDR3 region has 15 residues. The CDR3 protein is CASSLVAVGKETQYF. In DNA form, the CDR3 reads TGTGCCAGCAGCTTAGTAGCAGTTGGCAAAGAGACCCAGTACTTC.

About this clonotype itself: Compared with germline, one end of the junction differs, possibly owing to a read error. The V call is TRBV27, the J call TRBJ2-1; D is possibly TRBD1 or TRBD2 (5 bases each). This CDR3 region has 15 residues. The germline gives CDR1 MNHEY, CDR2 SMNVEV (reference sequence). CDR3 sequence: CASSLAGTSYDEQFF. CDR3 coding DNA: TGTGCCAGCAGTCTCGCCGGGACCTCCTACGATGAGCAGTTCTTC.

This clonotype is labeled medium-sized (0.01 to 0.1%). This chain links TRBV21-1 with TRBJ1-5; the D call of TRBD1 is as the table states it, not checked on the DNA. TRBV21-1 is shown as a pseudogene. CDR3 length: 17 residues. The CDR3 sequence is CASSITRQGYSNQPQHF. CDR3 DNA sequence: TGTGCCAGCAGCATCACCCGACAGGGCTATAGCAATCAGCCCCAGCATTTT.

This clonotype is medium-sized in the sample. The J gene is TRBJ2-5, the V gene TRBV6-2 or TRBV6-3; D possibly uses TRBD1 or TRBD2 (6 bases each). CDR3 length equals 17 residues. V lost 0 bases and J 1 base, leaving 15 bases between the germline ends. Germline V gene data show CDR1 as MNHEY and CDR2 as SVGEGT. Written as DNA, the CDR3 is TGTGCCAGCAGTTACTCGATATTACAGGGAGGCCAAGAGACCCAGTACTTC. This sequence encodes CASSYSILQGGQETQYF.

Within the sample, this clonotype is medium-sized. This chain uses TRBV30 with TRBJ2-2; possibly TRBD2 for D (6 bases). There are 15 residues in the CDR3. Trimming removed 1 base from V and 2 bases from J, with 11 bases in between. The germline CDR1 and CDR2 sequences are GTSNPN and SVGIG (reference sequence). Here the CDR3 DNA reads TGTGCCTGGAGTGGCGGGACGGAAAACACCGGGGAGCTGTTTTTT. It yields the protein CAWSGGTENTGELFF.

V gene TRBV7-8 combines with J gene TRBJ2-1, with 10 bases identical to TRBD2. Trimming removed 2 bases from V and 7 bases from J; junction bases left unmatched: 5. The CDR3 has 15 amino acids. Germline lookup yields CDR1 SGHVS and CDR2 FQNEAQ. The CDR3 loop reads CASSLQRGGRNEQFF. The CDR3, as DNA: TGTGCCAGCAGCTTACAGCGGGGGGGCCGAAATGAGCAGTTCTTC.

By share, this clonotype ranks as medium-sized. V usage is TRBV28 and J usage is TRBJ1-2; 7 bases match TRBD1. The germline gives CDR1 MDHEN, CDR2 SYDVKM. CDR3 length equals 14 residues. The V segment lost 7 bases and the J segment 8 bases; nucleotides outside the gene matches: 13. The CDR3 sequence is CASNLRGLVGGYTF. The CDR3 nucleotides read TGTGCCAGCAACTTAAGGGGGCTGGTGGGAGGCTACACCTTC.

This clonotype is medium-sized (0.01 to 0.1%). The chain links TRBV5-4 to TRBJ2-7, with D uncertain. The CDR3 runs 15 residues. Germline CDR1 is SGHNT and CDR2 is YYREEE (reference sequence). V lost 0 bases to trimming and J lost 2 bases, with 12 bases between them. CDR3 region: CASSLASPLPYEQYF. CDR3 bases: TGTGCCAGCAGCTTGGCTAGTCCCCTTCCCTACGAGCAGTACTTC.

The chain couples TRBV7-2 to TRBJ2-3; D ambiguous. This CDR3 has 11 residues. Germline V gene data show CDR1 as SGHTA and CDR2 as FQGNSA. V was trimmed by 8 bases and J by 8 bases, leaving 11 bases between them. The CDR3 sequence: CASLDLGTQYF. CDR3 coding DNA: TGTGCCAGCTTAGACTTGGGTACGCAGTATTTT.

This clonotype counts as medium-sized. V gene TRBV19 combines with J gene TRBJ2-1; 8 positions match TRBD1. Germline loops: CDR1 LNHDA, CDR2 SQIVND (reference sequence). Trimming at V came to 10 bases and at J to 7 bases, leaving 9 bases not matched to a gene. The CDR3 is 13 residues long. Here the CDR3 reads CATGSGGWNEQFF. DNA for the CDR3: TGTGCCACCGGGTCAGGGGGCTGGAATGAGCAGTTCTTC.

This clonotype is labeled medium-sized. The J gene is TRBJ2-7, the V gene TRBV2; 7 nucleotides line up with TRBD1. CDR3 size: 12 residues. CDR1 is SNHLY and CDR2 is FYNNEI in the germline V gene. The V gene end was trimmed by 6 bases and the J gene end by 3 bases; junction bases not matched to a gene: 2. The CDR3 nucleotides read TGTGCCAGCAGCCGGACAGGCTACGAGCAGTACTTC. It encodes CASSRTGYEQYF.

By sample fraction, this clonotype is large. The chain employs TRBV5-1 and TRBJ2-7, with D possibly matching TRBD2 (5 bases). The length of the CDR3 is 15 residues. V lost 4 bases to trimming and J lost 3 bases, with 17 bases between them. The germline gives CDR1 SGHRS, CDR2 YFSETQ. The chain's CDR3 is CASSPGSYTGYEQYF. DNA for the CDR3: TGCGCCAGCAGCCCGGGATCCTACACGGGCTACGAGCAGTACTTC.

By share of the sample, this clonotype is medium-sized. The chain is built from TRBV3-2 and TRBJ1-1; the table's D call TRBD1 went unverified against the DNA. TRBV3-2 is a recognized pseudogene. The CDR3 consists of 21 residues. The DNA of the CDR3 is TGTGCCAGCAGCCACGCAGGGGCATCACAGGGCAACCTCTTATCGAACACTGAAGCTTTCTTT. Its protein product is CASSHAGASQGNLLSNTEAFF.

This clonotype was found a few times. The chain combines TRBV25-1 with TRBJ2-7; TRBD1 agrees at 8 bases. Germline CDR1 is MGHDK and CDR2 is SYGVNS. This CDR3 is 14 amino acids long. After removal of 2 bases from V and 5 bases from J, the junction contained 5 bases not matched to a gene. The CDR3 is CASSETLTGDEQYF. The CDR3 DNA reads TGTGCCAGCAGTGAAACCCTGACAGGGGACGAGCAGTACTTC.